One sample yielded the 6 T cell receptor beta chains listed below, sequenced in a study of CD8+ T cells in alopecia areata. Once RNA had been extracted, it was reverse transcribed into cDNA to act as the sequencing template. The data were produced by immunoSEQ multiplex PCR, yet TCRdb's version contains in-frame clones alone and is incomplete. This table holds around 65,000 clones, 40% to 50% found once. This sample comprised CD8+ T cells sorted from blood, obtained at week 0. The source of these receptors is a human donor with alopecia areata.

This clone turned up a few times. CDR3 DNA sequence: TGCAGCGTTGAAGATGACCCCAGCGACAGCAGCGTATACAATGAGCAGTTCTTC. Translation: CSVEDDPSDSSVYNEQFF. The chain employs TRBV29-1 and TRBJ2-1; possibly TRBD1 for D (5 bases). Per germline, CDR1 SQVTM and CDR2 ANQGSEA. V was trimmed by 0 bases and J by 4 bases, leaving 22 bases between them. The CDR3 contains 18 residues.

The chain has TRBV7-2 and TRBJ2-1; 9 bases match TRBD2. This CDR3 has 15 amino acids. Germline values: CDR1 SGHTA, CDR2 FQGNSA. V dropped 7 bases and J dropped 5; count of bases not matched to a gene: 9. As DNA, the CDR3 is TGTGCCAGCAAGACGGTTAGCGGGAGTCACAATGAGCAGTTCTTC. Its translation: CASKTVSGSHNEQFF.

The J gene is TRBJ2-1, the V gene TRBV29-1, with no clear D. The CDR3 is 11 residues long. Germline-derived CDR1 and CDR2 are SQVTM and ANQGSEA. Trimming cost V 3 bases and J 4 bases, with 4 bases left between them. For the CDR3, the DNA is TGCAGCGTTGATCTTTACAATGAGCAGTTCTTC. Its protein product is CSVDLYNEQFF.

The V call is TRBV28, the J call TRBJ2-7; D is unclear. This CDR3 comprises 13 residues. The V end was cut by 7 bases, the J end by 5 bases, with 15 bases between. CDR1 is MDHEN and CDR2 is SYDVKM in the germline V gene. This chain's CDR3 is CASNMREPNEQYF. Written as DNA, the CDR3 is TGTGCCAGCAATATGCGAGAACCCAACGAGCAGTACTTC.

This rearrangement joins TRBV11-1 to TRBJ2-5; D might be TRBD1 or TRBD2, each matching 5 bases. In germline, CDR1 is SGHAT, CDR2 FQDESV (reference sequence). This CDR3 spans 15 amino acids. The V end was cut by 0 bases, the J end by 0 bases, with 8 bases between. Written as DNA, the CDR3 is TGTGCCAGCAGCTTAGCGGAGGACAACCAAGAGACCCAGTACTTC. As protein: CASSLAEDNQETQYF.

This clone was seen more than once but under ten times. The chain has TRBV29-1 and TRBJ2-5, with D tentatively TRBD1 (6 bases). Per germline, CDR1 SQVTM and CDR2 ANQGSEA. This CDR3 has 16 amino acids. Between the trimmed V and J ends, which lost 5 bases and 2 bases, there was a span of 21 bases. CDR3 residues: CSVSSPWTARQETQYF. DNA for the CDR3: TGCAGCGTTTCTTCTCCGTGGACAGCGAGACAAGAGACCCAGTACTTC.